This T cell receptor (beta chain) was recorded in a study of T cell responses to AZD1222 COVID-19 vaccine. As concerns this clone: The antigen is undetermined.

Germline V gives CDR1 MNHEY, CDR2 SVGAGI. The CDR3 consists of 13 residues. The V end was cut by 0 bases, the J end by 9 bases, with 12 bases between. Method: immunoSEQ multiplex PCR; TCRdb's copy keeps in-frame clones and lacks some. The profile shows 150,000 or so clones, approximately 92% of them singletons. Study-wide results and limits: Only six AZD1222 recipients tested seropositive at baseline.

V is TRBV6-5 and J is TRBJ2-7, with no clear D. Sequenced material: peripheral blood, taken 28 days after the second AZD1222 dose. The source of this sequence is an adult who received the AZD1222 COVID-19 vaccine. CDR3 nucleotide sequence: TGTGCCAGCAGTTACTCGAGGTCGGGCTTGCAGTACTTC. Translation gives CASSYSRSGLQYF.